These 10 T cell receptor beta chains share one sample of origin, sequenced in a study of CD8+ T cells in alopecia areata. Extraction of RNA preceded its reverse transcription into cDNA, which served as the sequencing template. Clones were sequenced by immunoSEQ multiplex PCR, and TCRdb holds only the in-frame ones, with some missing. The table includes over 90,000 clones, more than 75% detected once. Treatment: oral pan-JAK inhibitor, 5-10 mg twice daily. The sample in question was CD8+ T cells sorted from blood, obtained at approximately week 30, from a patient treated with tofacitinib. The receptors come from a human donor with alopecia areata.

This chain uses TRBV5-4 with TRBJ2-3; 10 bases are shared with TRBD2. Germline CDR1 is SGHNT and CDR2 is YYREEE (reference sequence). This CDR3 contains 16 residues. Losses at the gene ends were 1 base for V and 5 bases for J; bases not matched to a gene: 7. CDR3 region: CASSLHSGGPEDTQYF. The CDR3 coding sequence is TGTGCCAGCAGCTTGCATAGCGGGGGGCCGGAAGATACGCAGTATTTT.

The chain joins TRBV4-2 to TRBJ2-7; 9 bases map to TRBD1. Per the germline V gene, CDR1 is LGHNA and CDR2 is YNFKEQ. Trimming removed 9 bases from V and 5 bases from J; junction bases left unmatched: 5. CDR3 length: 12 residues. CDR3 residues: CASRDRGDEQYF. The CDR3 DNA is TGTGCCAGTCGAGACAGGGGGGACGAGCAGTACTTC.

The V gene is TRBV4-1, the J gene TRBJ2-2; TRBD1 aligns across 7 bases. In germline, CDR1 is MGHRA, CDR2 YSYEKL. The CDR3 runs to 16 residues. The V and J ends lost 1 base and 5 bases, in that order; junction bases with no gene match: 7. This CDR3 reads CASSQGQGPGTGELFF. The CDR3 DNA sequence: TGCGCCAGCAGCCAAGGACAGGGACCGGGTACCGGGGAGCTGTTTTTT.

The chain employs TRBV19 and TRBJ2-2; weak D call: TRBD2 (5 bases). Per the germline V gene, CDR1 is LNHDA and CDR2 is SQIVND (reference sequence). The ends were cut back, 7 bases at V and 3 bases at J, with 18 bases in the middle. There are 16 residues in the CDR3. The CDR3 protein is CASIYRAPADTGELFF. The CDR3 DNA is TGTGCCAGTATTTATCGGGCTCCAGCGGACACCGGGGAGCTGTTTTTT.

V usage is TRBV19 and J usage is TRBJ2-3; TRBD1 agrees at 7 bases. Germline V gives CDR1 LNHDA, CDR2 SQIVND (reference sequence). V dropped 10 bases and J dropped 1; count of bases not matched to a gene: 17. The CDR3 is 17 residues long. The CDR3 sequence is CATEGRTGDRGTDTQYF. Here the CDR3 DNA reads TGTGCCACCGAGGGCCGAACAGGGGATAGGGGCACAGATACGCAGTATTTT.

This chain links TRBV7-9 with TRBJ2-3; possible D gene TRBD2, 6 bases. Trimming shortened V by 1 base and J by 3 bases, and 14 bases separated the two germline ends. CDR1 and CDR2 (germline): SEHNR, FQNEAQ (reference sequence). CDR3 length: 16 residues. This CDR3 is CASSLGPGLTTDTQYF. The CDR3 DNA is TGTGCCAGCAGCTTAGGGCCGGGACTCACAACAGATACGCAGTATTTT.

This sequence joins TRBV5-5 and TRBJ1-1; D might be TRBD1 (5 bases). Trimming pared 3 bases from V and 0 bases from J, leaving 9 bases between. CDR1 is SGHKS and CDR2 is YYEKEE in the germline V gene (reference sequence). The CDR3 totals 14 residues. The CDR3 region has the DNA TGTGCCAGCAGCTGGGACGGGATGAACACTGAAGCTTTCTTT. Residues: CASSWDGMNTEAFF.

The chain carries TRBV7-8 and TRBJ1-4; D remains ambiguous. Germline CDR1 is SGHVS and CDR2 is FQNEAQ. V was clipped by 0 bases and J by 14 bases, with 7 bases between them. CDR3 length: 11 residues. The CDR3 is CASSLASLLFF. The DNA of the CDR3 is TGTGCCAGCAGCTTAGCCAGCCTCCTGTTTTTT.

This clone appeared a single time. V is TRBV6-5 and J is TRBJ2-3; TRBD2 aligns across 10 bases. V dropped 6 bases and J dropped 2; count of bases not matched to a gene: 5. The CDR3 contains 15 residues. From germline, CDR1 is MNHEY and CDR2 SVGAGI. CDR3 DNA: TGTGCCAGCAGCCTAGCGGGAGCCACCACAGATACGCAGTATTTT. Translation gives CASSLAGATTDTQYF.

The chain carries TRBV29-1 and TRBJ2-7, with 9 positions matching TRBD2. The CDR3 is 14 amino acids. The V segment lost 2 bases and the J segment 2 bases; nucleotides outside the gene matches: 4. Germline loops: CDR1 SQVTM, CDR2 ANQGSEA. CDR3 protein: CSVESEREAYEQYF. CDR3 bases: TGCAGCGTTGAATCAGAGCGGGAGGCCTACGAGCAGTACTTC.